These 21 T cell receptor beta chains were sequenced from one sample in a study of T cell repertoires in cytomegalovirus infection. TCRdb reprocessed the reads with MiXCR, giving one entry per CDR3 protein. The table includes 400,000 to 550,000 distinct CDR3 sequences, around 10% detected once. Sample: PBMCs. These receptor sequences come from a human donor in good health (CMV status not recorded). Some clones in this sample may be carry-over from other donors' samples.

This clonotype was counted only a few times. The chain joins TRBV7-3 to TRBJ1-4; D gene ambiguous. Germline CDR1 SGHTA, CDR2 FQGTGA. V dropped 2 bases and J dropped 7 bases, with 8 bases sitting between them. The CDR3 has 13 residues. DNA for the CDR3: TGTGCCAGCAGCTTAGAGAGTGGTGAAAAACTGTTTTTT. Amino acids: CASSLESGEKLFF.

This clonotype was recorded at least ten times. The V gene is TRBV7-9, the J gene TRBJ1-3; D is possibly TRBD1 (6 bases). CDR1 is SEHNR, CDR2 FQNEAQ, per germline (reference sequence). CDR3 size: 17 residues. V was clipped by 5 bases and J by 0 bases, with 17 bases between them. Here the CDR3 DNA reads TGTGCCAGCAGCCCCTATACTGCCAGGGGCTCTGGAAACACCATATATTTT. This codes for CASSPYTARGSGNTIYF.

Ten or more counts support this clonotype. The V and J genes are TRBV7-2 and TRBJ1-5, with TRBD1 matching over 7 bases. The germline V gene has CDR1 SGHTA and CDR2 FQGNSA. Losses at the gene ends were 1 base for V and 7 bases for J; bases not matched to a gene: 7. There are 15 residues in the CDR3. CDR3 in amino acids: CASSLGTGERQPQHF. CDR3 bases: TGTGCCAGCAGCTTAGGCACAGGGGAGCGGCAGCCCCAGCATTTT.

At least ten counts were recorded for this clonotype. This chain uses TRBV7-2 with TRBJ1-3, with 7 bases lining up with TRBD1. CDR3 size: 15 residues. Trimming removed 6 bases from V and 4 bases from J; junction bases left unmatched: 9. CDR1 and CDR2 from the germline V gene are SGHTA and FQGNSA. The CDR3 spells CASRFTGTEGNTIYF. In nucleotides, the CDR3 is TGTGCCAGCAGGTTTACCGGGACAGAAGGAAACACCATATATTTT.

This clonotype was seen many times. The V call is TRBV12-3 or TRBV12-4, the J call TRBJ2-7, with TRBD1 identical over 8 bases. The CDR3 length is 13 residues. Trimming removed 8 bases from V and 5 bases from J; junction bases left unmatched: 8. The CDR3 spells CASSSDRVHEQYF. The CDR3 DNA follows: TGTGCCAGCTCATCGGACAGGGTCCACGAGCAGTACTTC.

This clonotype was counted at least ten times. V usage is TRBV14 and J usage is TRBJ2-1, with D possibly being TRBD2 (6 bases). V was pared by 4 bases and J by 3 bases, with 13 bases between. CDR1 is SGHDN and CDR2 is FVKESK in the germline V gene. The CDR3 runs to 15 residues. CDR3 bases: TGTGCCAGCAGCCCCTTGGGACTCGTCTACAATGAGCAGTTCTTC. This translates into CASSPLGLVYNEQFF.

This clonotype showed up many times. The gene calls are TRBV6-2 or TRBV6-3 and TRBJ1-1, with D possibly matching TRBD1 (6 bases). Germline V gene lookup returns CDR1 MNHEY and CDR2 SVGEGT. Trimming shortened V by 5 bases and J by 0 bases, and 13 bases separated the two germline ends. The CDR3 covers 15 residues. The CDR3 region has the DNA TGTGCCAGCAGTCCGTGGACAGTCATGAACACTGAAGCTTTCTTT. It translates to CASSPWTVMNTEAFF.

This clonotype was detected many times. The gene calls are TRBV7-6 and TRBJ2-7, with TRBD1 matching 11 bases. With 3 bases clipped from V and 1 base from J, the junction kept 2 bases outside the gene matches. The CDR3 is made up of 15 amino acids. Per the germline V gene, CDR1 is SGHVS and CDR2 is FNYEAQ. For the CDR3, the DNA is TGTGCCAGCAGCTTTGGACAGGGGGCATCCTACGAGCAGTACTTC. It encodes CASSFGQGASYEQYF.

Comments on this clonotype: A much larger clone differs from this one at a single base, so this may be a read error. V is TRBV30 and J is TRBJ1-5, with D perhaps TRBD1 (5 bases). The CDR3 runs 13 residues. CDR1 is GTSNPN, CDR2 SVGIG, per germline (reference sequence). The CDR3 reads CARSPQGNQPQHF. Written as DNA, the CDR3 is TGTGCCCGGAGTCCCCAGGGAAATCAGCCCCAGCATTTT.

The table lists this clonotype with a few counts. The chain combines TRBV28 with TRBJ2-5, with 9 bases that match TRBD2. Per the germline V gene, CDR1 is MDHEN and CDR2 is SYDVKM. V lost 6 bases to trimming and J lost 2 bases; unmatched junction nucleotides: 4. The CDR3 consists of 14 residues. CDR3 nucleotides: TGTGCCAGCAGGGCGGGAGGGGGTCAAGAGACCCAGTACTTC. Its protein is CASRAGGGQETQYF. The variable domain in full, completed from reference TRBV28 and TRBJ2-5, reads DVKVTQSSRYLVKRTGEKVFLECVQDMDHENMFWYRQDPGLGLRLIYFSYDVKMKEKGDIPEGYSVSREKKERFSLILESASTNQTSMYLCASRAGGGQETQYFGPGTRLLVL.

This clonotype was counted ten times or more. This rearrangement joins TRBV11-3 to TRBJ2-2; 8 positions agree with TRBD1. The V and J ends lost 0 bases and 4 bases, in that order; junction bases with no gene match: 7. The CDR3 contains 17 residues. Germline-derived CDR1 and CDR2 are SGHNT and YENEEA. DNA of the CDR3: TGTGCCAGCAGCTTAGATAGGGCAGGGGGCACCACCGGGGAGCTGTTTTTT. The encoded protein is CASSLDRAGGTTGELFF.

This clonotype was counted many times. The rearrangement joins TRBV20-1 to TRBJ2-5, with a weak D call TRBD1 (5 bases). The CDR3 is 15 residues long. Germline CDR1 reads DFQATT; CDR2 reads SNEGSKA (reference sequence). Trimming removed 0 bases from V and 0 bases from J, with 11 bases in between. The CDR3 is CSARDHRGHQETQYF. In DNA, the CDR3 is TGCAGTGCTAGAGATCATAGGGGCCACCAAGAGACCCAGTACTTC.

This clonotype has a count of ten or more. The chain links TRBV7-2 to TRBJ2-5; possible D gene TRBD1, 6 bases. Trimming removed 2 bases at V and 4 bases at J, with 14 bases between. The CDR3 runs to 15 residues. Germline V gives CDR1 SGHTA, CDR2 FQGNSA. The CDR3: CASSLRPLGGETQYF. The DNA for the CDR3 is TGTGCCAGCAGCTTAAGGCCCTTAGGGGGAGAGACCCAGTACTTC. Full variable domain (missing parts from reference TRBV7-2 and TRBJ2-5): GAGVSQSPSNKVTEKGKDVELRCDPISGHTALYWYRQSLGQGLEFLIYFQGNSAPDKSGLPSDRFSAERTGGSVSTLTIQRTQQEDSAVYLCASSLRPLGGETQYFGPGTRLLVL.

The V gene is TRBV4-3, the J gene TRBJ2-7; possibly TRBD2 for D (6 bases). Between the trimmed V and J ends, which lost 1 base and 5 bases, there was a span of 15 bases. CDR1 and CDR2 (germline): LGHNA, YSLEER. The CDR3 runs 15 residues. Written as DNA, the CDR3 is TGCGCCAGCAGCCAAGGCCGGTCGGGGGTGGACGAGCAGTACTTC. Translated, it gives CASSQGRSGVDEQYF.

This clonotype was detected ten times or more. This chain connects TRBV12-3 or TRBV12-4 to TRBJ2-1, with 8 bases fitting TRBD1. V lost 5 bases to trimming and J lost 5 bases; unmatched junction nucleotides: 5. The CDR3 totals 14 residues. CDR3 sequence reads: CASSTQGADNEQFF. The CDR3 DNA follows: TGTGCCAGCAGTACTCAGGGGGCGGACAATGAGCAGTTCTTC.

This clonotype was counted at least ten times. The chain combines TRBV11-2 with TRBJ2-1; 9 bases fit TRBD2. From germline, CDR1 is SGHAT and CDR2 FQNNGV. The CDR3 is 16 residues long. V lost 0 bases, J lost 5 bases, and 5 bases stayed unmatched. CDR3 loop: CASSLDLGLANNEQFF. The CDR3 DNA is TGTGCCAGCAGCTTAGATCTAGGACTAGCGAACAATGAGCAGTTCTTC.

This clonotype has just a few counts. The chain has TRBV9 and TRBJ2-3, with 9 bases matching TRBD1. The V segment lost 4 bases and the J segment 5 bases; nucleotides outside the gene matches: 5. The germline V gene has CDR1 SGDLS and CDR2 YYNGEE. This CDR3 is 14 amino acids long. Here the CDR3 reads CASSIRQGGDTQYF. DNA for the CDR3: TGTGCCAGCAGCATACGACAGGGGGGAGATACGCAGTATTTT.

V and J are TRBV10-3 and TRBJ2-3; tentative D call: TRBD2 (5 bases). The CDR3 contains 14 residues. Looked up from germline, CDR1 is ENHRY and CDR2 is SYGVKD. V lost 2 bases to trimming and J lost 3 bases, with 9 bases between them. The CDR3 region is CAISEASGTDTQYF. CDR3 sequence (DNA): TGTGCCATCAGTGAGGCCAGCGGAACAGATACGCAGTATTTT.

The gene calls are TRBV15 and TRBJ1-4, with D maybe TRBD1 (5 bases). This CDR3 has 13 residues. Per germline, CDR1 LNHNV and CDR2 YYDKDF (reference sequence). Trimming cost V 2 bases and J 6 bases, with 7 bases left between them. The CDR3 sequence: CATSRRGDEKLFF. DNA for the CDR3: TGTGCCACCAGCAGAAGGGGCGATGAAAAACTGTTTTTT.

This clonotype was counted ten times or more. The J gene is TRBJ1-2, the V gene TRBV6-5; tentative D call: TRBD1 (5 bases). Germline V gene data show CDR1 as MNHEY and CDR2 as SVGAGI. The CDR3 totals 15 residues. V gave up 0 bases and J gave up 3 bases, with 11 bases separating them. The CDR3 loop is CASSYSTRGYYGYTF. The CDR3, as DNA: TGTGCCAGCAGTTACTCGACAAGGGGCTACTATGGCTACACCTTC.

This chain joins TRBV30 and TRBJ1-1; 10 positions match TRBD1. Looked up from germline, CDR1 is GTSNPN and CDR2 is SVGIG (reference sequence). CDR3 length: 13 residues. The V gene end was trimmed by 5 bases and the J gene end by 7 bases; junction bases not matched to a gene: 7. The CDR3 loop reads CAWGGQGYGEAFF. The DNA for the CDR3 is TGTGCCTGGGGGGGACAGGGGTATGGTGAAGCTTTCTTT.